The 14 T cell receptor beta chains presented below share a single source sample, sequenced in a study of T cells in Graves' hyperthyroidism and ophthalmopathy. Researchers took RNA transcripts and amplified the TCR beta CDR3 regions from them. HTBI primers were employed in a first-round RT-PCR of the TCR CDR3. TCRdb reprocessed the multiplex PCR reads with MiXCR, giving one entry per CDR3 protein. The sample has 450,000 to 700,000 distinct CDR3 sequences; 35% to 55% are singletons. The specimen was peripheral blood or thyroid tissue (not recorded which). The receptor source for this set is a woman aged 18-29 years with Graves' hyperthyroidism.

This clonotype was counted ten times or more. The genes are TRBV5-5 and TRBJ2-7; D may be TRBD2 (5 bases). CDR3 length equals 16 residues. V lost 3 bases and J 4 bases, leaving 20 bases between the germline ends. Germline loops: CDR1 SGHKS, CDR2 YYEKEE (reference sequence). As DNA, the CDR3 is TGTGCCAGCAGCTCCATTCCGGGAAACTTGGCTTACGAGCAGTACTTC. Its protein is CASSSIPGNLAYEQYF. The variable domain in full, completed from reference TRBV5-5 and TRBJ2-7, reads DAGVTQSPTHLIKTRGQQVTLRCSPISGHKSVSWYQQVLGQGPQFIFQYYEKEERGRGNFPDRFSARQFPNYSSELNVNALLLGDSALYLCASSSIPGNLAYEQYFGPGTRLTVT.

The chain recombines TRBV28 with TRBJ1-3, with 9 bases that match TRBD1. CDR3 length equals 16 residues. V was clipped by 5 bases and J by 0 bases; unmatched bases: 5. The V gene's germline CDR1 is MDHEN and CDR2 SYDVKM. The CDR3 protein is CASSPGTGTSGNTIYF. CDR3 DNA: TGTGCCAGCAGTCCGGGGACAGGGACCTCTGGAAACACCATATATTTT.

This chain uses TRBV14 with TRBJ1-2; 8 bases match TRBD1. CDR3 length: 15 residues. CDR1 and CDR2 (germline): SGHDN, FVKESK. V trimming: 4 bases; J trimming: 5 bases; junction bases outside the gene matches: 9. CDR3 sequence (DNA): TGTGCCAGCAGCCCAGATTGGACAGGGAAATATGGCTACACCTTC. It codes for CASSPDWTGKYGYTF.

The gene calls are TRBV20-1 and TRBJ2-1, with D perhaps matching TRBD1 (5 bases). The V end lost 6 bases, the J end lost 1 base, and 10 bases lay between the germline ends. Germline lookup yields CDR1 DFQATT and CDR2 SNEGSKA (reference sequence). There are 13 residues in the CDR3. CDR3 DNA sequence: TGCAGTGCGGCAGGGTGGTCCTACAATGAGCAGTTCTTC. This encodes CSAAGWSYNEQFF.

The J gene is TRBJ1-1, the V gene TRBV29-1; 9 nucleotides agree with TRBD1. The CDR3 is 16 amino acids. Trimming removed 5 bases from V and 1 base from J; junction bases left unmatched: 11. Germline loops: CDR1 SQVTM, CDR2 ANQGSEA. This chain's CDR3 is CSVPPGQGQPNTEAFF. For the CDR3, the DNA is TGCAGCGTTCCACCGGGACAGGGACAGCCGAACACTGAAGCTTTCTTT.

Remarks on this clonotype: One base away lies a much larger clone, so this may be a sequencing read error. The V call is TRBV6-1, the J call TRBJ1-6; D perhaps matches TRBD1 (5 bases). The CDR3 runs to 13 residues. V dropped 4 bases and J dropped 7 bases, with 8 bases sitting between them. Germline assignment: CDR1 MNHNS and CDR2 SASEGT. The CDR3 here is CASSVQENSPLHF. The CDR3 DNA reads TGTGCCAGCAGTGTACAGGAGAATTCACCCCTCCACTTT.

The table lists this clonotype with many counts. This rearrangement joins TRBV12-3 or TRBV12-4 to TRBJ1-4, with D hard to call. V was clipped by 1 base and J by 9 bases, with 12 bases between them. The length of the CDR3 is 14 residues. The CDR3 loop is CASSLGESVQKLFF. CDR3 nucleotides: TGTGCCAGCAGTTTAGGGGAATCGGTCCAAAAACTGTTTTTT.

J is TRBJ1-1 and V is TRBV7-9; D possibly corresponds to TRBD1 (5 bases). CDR3 length: 17 amino acids. Looked up from germline, CDR1 is SEHNR and CDR2 is FQNEAQ (reference sequence). V lost 3 bases and J 5 bases, leaving 22 bases between the germline ends. For the CDR3, the DNA is TGTGCCAGCAGCTTGGTCCAAAGGTGGGGGAGTGGGACTGAAGCTTTCTTT. Protein: CASSLVQRWGSGTEAFF. The full variable domain, rest sourced from reference TRBV7-9 and TRBJ1-1, is DTGVSQNPRHKITKRGQNVTFRCDPISEHNRLYWYRQTLGQGPEFLTYFQNEAQLEKSRLLSDRFSAERPKGSFSTLEIQRTEQGDSAMYLCASSLVQRWGSGTEAFFGQGTRLTVV.

This CDR3 reads CASSPTGGGQPQHF. The CDR3 nucleotides read TGTGCCAGCTCACCCACCGGAGGGGGTCAGCCCCAGCATTTT. The chain combines TRBV18 with TRBJ1-5; tentatively, D is TRBD1 (6 bases). Trimming removed 3 bases at V and 6 bases at J, with 12 bases between. The CDR3 extends over 14 amino acids. The germline V gene has CDR1 KGHSH and CDR2 LQKENI.

This clonotype was seen ten or more times. This rearrangement joins TRBV9 to TRBJ2-2, with 9 bases identical to TRBD2. The ends lost 0 bases at V and 6 bases at J; junction bases unmatched: 9. The germline V gene encodes CDR1 SGDLS and CDR2 YYNGEE. This CDR3 has 17 residues. This CDR3 reads CASSVAVSGRSAGELFF. In DNA form, the CDR3 reads TGTGCCAGCAGCGTAGCGGTTAGCGGGAGATCGGCCGGGGAGCTGTTTTTT.

Many counts were recorded for this clonotype. The V and J genes are TRBV6-4 and TRBJ2-2, with D perhaps given as TRBD1 or TRBD2 (5 bases each). V lost 4 bases, J lost 4 bases, and 13 bases lay in between. The germline CDR1 and CDR2 sequences are MRHNA and SNTAGT. This CDR3 region has 15 residues. The CDR3 DNA reads as TGTGCCAGCAGTGTTGGTCCGGGACCCACCGGGGAGCTGTTTTTT. This translates into CASSVGPGPTGELFF.

V usage is TRBV2 and J usage is TRBJ2-7; TRBD2 matches 14 bases. The J segment lost 4 bases and the V segment lost 5 bases, leaving 7 bases of the junction unmatched. CDR1 SNHLY and CDR2 FYNNEI come from the germline V gene. The CDR3 spans 16 residues. The chain's CDR3 is CASSTRLAGGPYEQYF. Written as DNA, the CDR3 is TGTGCCAGCAGTACCCGACTAGCGGGAGGGCCGTACGAGCAGTACTTC. Full variable domain (outside the CDR3, taken from reference TRBV2 and TRBJ2-7): EPEVTQTPSHQVTQMGQEVILRCVPISNHLYFYWYRQILGQKVEFLVSFYNNEISEKSEIFDDQFSVERPDGSNFTLKIRSTKLEDSAMYFCASSTRLAGGPYEQYFGPGTRLTVT.

The chain is built from TRBV5-1 and TRBJ1-4; D gene uncertain. Trimming took off 1 base at V and 4 bases at J, with 17 bases between the two ends. The germline V gene has CDR1 SGHRS and CDR2 YFSETQ. The CDR3 extends over 17 amino acids. CDR3 sequence reads: CASSLRSSGRGNEKLFF. The DNA of the CDR3 is TGCGCCAGCAGCTTGAGATCCTCAGGTCGGGGTAATGAAAAACTGTTTTTT.

This rearrangement joins TRBV4-1 to TRBJ1-1; TRBD1 matches 7 bases. In germline, CDR1 is MGHRA, CDR2 YSYEKL. The CDR3 consists of 15 residues. The junction had 9 bases not matched to a gene; V was cut back by 3 bases and J by 5 bases. CDR3 DNA: TGCGCCAGCAGCCACCGAAAGGGGGCGCGGACTGAAGCTTTCTTT. Translated, it gives CASSHRKGARTEAFF.